The present T cell receptor (beta chain) was sequenced within a study of STAT5B mutations in CD4+ large granular lymphocyte leukemia. Sequencing was performed with immunoSEQ multiplex PCR; in TCRdb, only in-frame clones are kept and a portion is missing. The table lists 30,000 to 40,000 clones, more than 75% of them singletons. General study results and limits: TRBV06-family usage was enriched in top patient clones (8/27) versus controls (2/35). CD4-sorted patient repertoires seemed more clonal than healthy CD4+ repertoires. Main leukemic clonotypes were patient-specific, but 25% appeared at low frequency elsewhere.

With 0 bases removed from V and 1 base from J, the gap between germline ends came to 10 bases. This CDR3 is built from 16 residues. Germline V lookup: CDR1 SGHTS, CDR2 YDEGEE. Remarks on this clone: The antigen is undetermined.

The receptor's source is a human donor in good health. This chain uses TRBV5-8 with TRBJ2-2; perhaps TRBD1 as D (5 bases). Sequencing was carried out using CD4+ T cells from blood buffy coats. This chain's CDR3 is CASSLGRVWNTGELFF. Here the CDR3 DNA reads TGTGCCAGCAGCTTGGGCAGGGTGTGGAACACCGGGGAGCTGTTTTTT.